This record concerns one T cell receptor beta chain sequence. Its antigen is unknown. The data stem from a study of brain T cells in children with intractable seizures. Study-wide results and limits: HCMV serostatus was not known, and viral specificity came from CDR3 similarity only. Pre-surgery blood may have been undersampled, hiding some clones.

TCRdb's copy holds only in-frame clones and misses some; the assay was immunoSEQ multiplex PCR. The repertoire holds 80,000 or so clones, with under 95% as singletons. Germline V gene data show CDR1 as MGHRA and CDR2 as YSYEKL. Trimming pared 1 base from V and 12 bases from J, leaving 13 bases between. The CDR3 extends over 13 amino acids. The sequenced cases were selected for having the highest brain T cell transcript signatures. Pre-surgery treatment included at least one anti-epileptic drug. The chain uses TRBV4-1 and TRBJ2-1; D is uncertain. This material consisted of peripheral blood, taken at surgery. This TCR was recovered from a boy under two years old with tuberous sclerosis and intractable seizures. CDR3 amino acids: CASSQGVIMRQFF. In DNA form, the CDR3 reads TGCGCCAGCAGCCAAGGGGTCATAATGAGGCAGTTCTTC.